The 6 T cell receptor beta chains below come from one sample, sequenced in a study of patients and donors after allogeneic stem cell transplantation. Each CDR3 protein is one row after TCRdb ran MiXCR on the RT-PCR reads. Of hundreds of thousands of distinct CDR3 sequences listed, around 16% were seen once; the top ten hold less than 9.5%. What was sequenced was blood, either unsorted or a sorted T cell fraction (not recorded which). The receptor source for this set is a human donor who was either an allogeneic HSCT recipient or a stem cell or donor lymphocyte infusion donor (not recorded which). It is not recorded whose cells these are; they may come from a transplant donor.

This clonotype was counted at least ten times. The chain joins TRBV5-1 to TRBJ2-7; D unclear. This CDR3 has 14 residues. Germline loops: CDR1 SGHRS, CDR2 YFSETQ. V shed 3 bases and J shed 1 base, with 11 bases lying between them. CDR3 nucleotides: TGCGCCAGCAGCTCCTTTGGGCAGTCCTACGAGCAGTACTTC. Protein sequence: CASSSFGQSYEQYF.

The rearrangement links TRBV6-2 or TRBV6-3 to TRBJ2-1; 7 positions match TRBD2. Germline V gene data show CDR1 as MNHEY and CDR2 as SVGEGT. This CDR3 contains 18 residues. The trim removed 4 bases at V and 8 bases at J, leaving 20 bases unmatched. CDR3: CASSFPLRGTNPVYEQFF. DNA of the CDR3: TGTGCCAGCAGTTTCCCCTTGCGCGGGACTAATCCCGTCTATGAGCAGTTCTTC.

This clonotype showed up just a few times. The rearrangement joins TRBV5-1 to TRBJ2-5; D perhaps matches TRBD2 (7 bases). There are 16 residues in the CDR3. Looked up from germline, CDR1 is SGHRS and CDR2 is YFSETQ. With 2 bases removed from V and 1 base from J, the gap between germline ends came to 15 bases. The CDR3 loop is CASSFTGRGLQETQYF. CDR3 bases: TGCGCCAGCAGCTTTACAGGGAGGGGCCTCCAAGAGACCCAGTACTTC.

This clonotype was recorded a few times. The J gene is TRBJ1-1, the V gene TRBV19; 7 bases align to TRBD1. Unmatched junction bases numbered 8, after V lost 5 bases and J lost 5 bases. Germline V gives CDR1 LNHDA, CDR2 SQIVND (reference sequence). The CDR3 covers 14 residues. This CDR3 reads CASSQRQGRTEAFF. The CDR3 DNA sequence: TGTGCCAGTAGTCAACGACAGGGTAGAACTGAAGCTTTCTTT.

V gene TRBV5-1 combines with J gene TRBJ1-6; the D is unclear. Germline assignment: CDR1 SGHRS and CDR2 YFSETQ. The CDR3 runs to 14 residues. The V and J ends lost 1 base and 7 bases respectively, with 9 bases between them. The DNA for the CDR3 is TGCGCCAGCAGCTTGACAGAAGCAAATTCACCCCTCCACTTT. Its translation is CASSLTEANSPLHF.

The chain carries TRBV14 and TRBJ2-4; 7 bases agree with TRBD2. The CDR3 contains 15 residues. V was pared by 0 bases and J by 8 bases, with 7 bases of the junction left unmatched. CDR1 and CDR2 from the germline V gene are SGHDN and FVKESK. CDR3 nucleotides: TGTGCCAGCAGCCAAGATGTTTCGGGAGGTGACATTCAGTACTTC. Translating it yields CASSQDVSGGDIQYF.